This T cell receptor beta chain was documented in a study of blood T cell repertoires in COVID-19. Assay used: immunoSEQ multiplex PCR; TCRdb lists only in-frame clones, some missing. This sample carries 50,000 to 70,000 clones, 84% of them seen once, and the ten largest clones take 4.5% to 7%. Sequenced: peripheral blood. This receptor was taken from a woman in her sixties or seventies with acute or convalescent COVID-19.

The CDR3 DNA follows: TGTGCCAGCAGCTCCCCCGGGGGACAGTCCTACAATGAGCAGTTCTTC. This translates into CASSSPGGQSYNEQFF. This chain uses TRBV5-6 with TRBJ2-1, with a tentative D call TRBD1 (7 bases). The CDR3 totals 16 residues. Trimming shortened V by 3 bases and J by 1 base, and 14 bases separated the two germline ends. The germline gives CDR1 SGHDT, CDR2 YYEEEE. Filled out from reference TRBV5-6 and TRBJ2-1, the complete variable domain reads DAGVTQSPTHLIKTRGQQVTLRCSPKSGHDTVSWYQQALGQGPQFIFQYYEEEERQRGNFPDRFSGHQFPNYSSELNVNALLLGDSALYLCASSSPGGQSYNEQFFGPGTRLTVL.